This T cell receptor beta chain was sequenced for a study of post-analysis software for immune sequencing data. About the study: Several disease courses (relapsing-remitting, secondary progressive and progressive-relapsing) of multiple sclerosis were included.

The junction had 9 bases not matched to a gene; V was cut back by 3 bases and J by 8 bases. Germline CDR1 SGHRS, CDR2 YFSETQ. This CDR3 contains 16 residues. The TCR beta cDNA libraries contained unique molecular identifiers. TCRdb itself ran the PCR reads through MiXCR, one entry per CDR3 protein. Here the sample spans about 430,000 distinct CDR3 sequences, over 30% being singletons. Whole-study findings and limits: Co-batched samples clustered tightly together by F measure. In patients, TRBV5-6, TRBV5-1 and TRBV20-1 belonged to roughly five TRBV segments found more frequently than in controls. The normalized Chao1 diversity of multiple sclerosis patients was significantly lower than that of controls.

As regards this clonotype: Its matching antigen is unknown.

This chain connects TRBV5-1 to TRBJ2-1, with TRBD2 matching over 12 bases. The TCR sequence derives from a girl aged 2-10 years with multiple sclerosis. Sequenced: blood. The CDR3 DNA sequence: TGCGCCAGCAGCTCCGTACTAGCGGGGGGCCGCGATGAGCAGTTCTTC. Amino acids: CASSSVLAGGRDEQFF.